The 28 T cell receptor beta chains below were found in one sample sequenced in a study of cytomegalovirus exposure and HLA in healthy donors. Vbeta (60) and Jbeta (13) primers were used in the PCR. Only in-frame clones appear in the TCRdb table, and some are missing; sequencing was by immunoSEQ multiplex PCR. The sample contains 150,000 to 200,000 clones, around 75% of which appear only once. Input material: PBMCs. The receptors here all came from a woman between 25 and 40 years old in good health and CMV-seronegative.

The chain is built from TRBV2 and TRBJ2-5; possibly TRBD2 for D (7 bases). The CDR3 sequence is 12 residues long. V was clipped by 6 bases and J by 4 bases, with 9 bases between them. Germline CDR1 and CDR2: SNHLY and FYNNEI. CDR3 sequence (DNA): TGTGCCAGCAGGGGGGGGGCAGAGACCCAGTACTTC. Its translation: CASRGGAETQYF.

The rearrangement uses TRBV11-2 and TRBJ2-5, with 8 bases lining up with TRBD2. With V trimmed by 5 bases and J by 5 bases, 7 bases remained unmatched. CDR1 and CDR2 (germline): SGHAT, FQNNGV. The CDR3 is made up of 14 amino acids. The CDR3 coding sequence is TGTGCCAGCAGCCCCGGACTAGCAACGGAGACCCAGTACTTC. Its protein is CASSPGLATETQYF.

In this sample, this clone turned up a few times. This sequence joins TRBV29-1 and TRBJ1-2; the match to TRBD1 covers 11 bases. Germline V lookup: CDR1 SQVTM, CDR2 ANQGSEA. Losses at the gene ends were 5 bases for V and 5 bases for J; bases not matched to a gene: 4. This CDR3 is built from 13 residues. CDR3 region: CSVRDRGGYGYTF. CDR3 in DNA: TGCAGCGTTCGGGACAGGGGGGGGTATGGCTACACCTTC. The complete variable domain, with remaining parts taken from reference TRBV29-1 and TRBJ1-2, reads SAVISQKPSRDICQRGTSLTIQCQVDSQVTMMFWYRQQPGQSLTLIATANQGSEATYESGFVIDKFPISRPNLTFSTLTVSNMSPEDSSIYLCSVRDRGGYGYTFGSGTRLTVV.

The genes are TRBV29-1 and TRBJ2-1, with TRBD2 identical over 9 bases. This CDR3 comprises 14 residues. Germline V gene lookup returns CDR1 SQVTM and CDR2 ANQGSEA. J lost 8 bases, V lost 7 bases, and 12 bases had no gene match. The CDR3 spells CSAQTSGRGDEQFF. The CDR3 DNA reads as TGCAGCGCCCAGACTAGCGGCCGAGGGGATGAGCAGTTCTTC.

The V call is TRBV7-9, the J call TRBJ2-1, with 9 bases lining up with TRBD2. The junction had 12 bases not matched to a gene; V was cut back by 2 bases and J by 10 bases. Germline V lookup: CDR1 SEHNR, CDR2 FQNEAQ (reference sequence). This CDR3 is 16 amino acids long. CDR3: CASSLSSGLAGGEQFF. The CDR3 nucleotides are TGTGCCAGCAGCTTATCTTCGGGTTTGGCGGGAGGGGAGCAGTTCTTC.

The chain links TRBV29-1 to TRBJ2-5; D is undetermined. The V gene lost 7 bases and the J gene lost 2 bases, with 14 bases spanning the gap. The CDR3 length is 13 residues. The germline gives CDR1 SQVTM, CDR2 ANQGSEA. The CDR3 region is CSASEGGQETQYF. The CDR3 DNA reads TGCAGCGCCTCTGAAGGCGGACAAGAGACCCAGTACTTC.

The table lists this clone with a few counts. The V gene is TRBV5-1, the J gene TRBJ1-2, with a tentative D call TRBD1 (6 bases). The CDR3 is 13 amino acids. Trimming took 4 bases from V and 2 from J, leaving 9 bases between them. Per germline, CDR1 SGHRS and CDR2 YFSETQ. The CDR3 region has the DNA TGCGCCAGCAGCGGACAGCCGAACTATGGCTACACCTTC. Translation: CASSGQPNYGYTF.

The J gene is TRBJ2-2, the V gene TRBV9; possibly TRBD2 for D (6 bases). This CDR3 is 17 amino acids long. The V gene lost 0 bases and the J gene lost 6 bases, with 18 bases spanning the gap. CDR1 and CDR2 (germline): SGDLS, YYNGEE. CDR3 sequence (DNA): TGTGCCAGCAGCGTAGATGTGGGGGGAACGGACGCCGGGGAGCTGTTTTTT. Amino acids: CASSVDVGGTDAGELFF.

The chain employs TRBV4-3 and TRBJ1-2; TRBD1 matches 7 bases. The J segment lost 1 base and the V segment lost 4 bases, leaving 6 bases of the junction unmatched. CDR3 length: 15 residues. CDR1 is LGHNA and CDR2 is YSLEER in the germline V gene. This CDR3 reads CASSLQGGGNYGYTF. CDR3 nucleotide sequence: TGCGCCAGCAGCCTCCAGGGGGGAGGTAACTATGGCTACACCTTC.

The chain recombines TRBV28 with TRBJ1-2; D is undetermined. Germline CDR1 MDHEN, CDR2 SYDVKM. CDR3 size: 14 residues. With 10 bases removed from V and 5 bases from J, the gap between germline ends came to 20 bases. The CDR3 sequence is CATDTVGERYGYTF. In nucleotides, the CDR3 is TGTGCCACAGACACGGTGGGAGAACGATATGGCTACACCTTC.

The chain carries TRBV9 and TRBJ1-5, with 9 bases identical to TRBD1. V lost 2 bases and J lost 5; bases outside the gene matches: 2. Germline-derived CDR1 and CDR2 are SGDLS and YYNGEE. The CDR3 spans 14 residues. The CDR3 region has the DNA TGTGCCAGCAGCGTTGGACAGGGGTATCAGCCCCAGCATTTT. Translating it yields CASSVGQGYQPQHF.

Written as DNA, the CDR3 is TGTGCCAGTCGGACTGGATCCTACGAGCAGTACTTC. Protein product: CASRTGSYEQYF. V is TRBV28 and J is TRBJ2-7; a weak D match, TRBD2 (5 bases). Trimming shortened V by 9 bases and J by 1 base, and 10 bases separated the two germline ends. Germline CDR1 and CDR2: MDHEN and SYDVKM. The CDR3 contains 12 residues.

This clone was counted a few times. The genes are TRBV5-6 and TRBJ2-3; 8 nucleotides agree with TRBD1. CDR3 size: 16 residues. CDR1 is SGHDT, CDR2 YYEEEE, per germline. V shed 4 bases and J 14 bases; nucleotides not matched to a gene: 21. CDR3 in DNA: TGTGCCAGCAGCCTACCGAGCCCGGGACAGGAGGGGTTTCTGTATTTT. This gives the protein CASSLPSPGQEGFLYF.

V and J are TRBV5-6 and TRBJ2-6, with D perhaps matching TRBD1 (6 bases). The CDR3 is made up of 15 amino acids. Germline CDR1 and CDR2: SGHDT and YYEEEE. V was trimmed by 4 bases and J by 0 bases, leaving 8 bases between them. CDR3 bases: TGTGCCAGCAGCCGAGGGGGCTCTGGGGCCAACGTCCTGACTTTC. It codes for CASSRGGSGANVLTF.

The rearrangement joins TRBV5-5 to TRBJ1-3; D unclear. The CDR3 spans 14 residues. V was trimmed by 2 bases and J by 3 bases, leaving 9 bases between them. Per germline, CDR1 SGHKS and CDR2 YYEKEE (reference sequence). The CDR3 protein is CASSFRGYGNTIYF. CDR3 nucleotide sequence: TGTGCCAGCAGCTTTCGAGGATATGGAAACACCATATATTTT.

This chain links TRBV27 with TRBJ1-5; D not resolved. Germline V gives CDR1 MNHEY, CDR2 SMNVEV (reference sequence). Trimming cost V 5 bases and J 0 bases, with 17 bases left between them. This CDR3 is built from 17 residues. CDR3 loop: CASSNTAERNSNQPQHF. CDR3 bases: TGTGCCAGCAGTAACACAGCAGAGAGAAATAGCAATCAGCCCCAGCATTTT.

V gene TRBV7-2 combines with J gene TRBJ2-5; TRBD2 is a possible D gene (5 bases). The CDR3 extends over 13 amino acids. Trimming pared 5 bases from V and 5 bases from J, leaving 12 bases between. The germline CDR1 and CDR2 sequences are SGHTA and FQGNSA. CDR3: CASSARVWETQYF. The CDR3 bases are TGTGCCAGCAGCGCGAGGGTGTGGGAGACCCAGTACTTC.

This chain links TRBV2 with TRBJ2-2; tentative D call: TRBD2 (6 bases). Germline loops: CDR1 SNHLY, CDR2 FYNNEI. CDR3 length equals 13 residues. The V end was cut by 6 bases, the J end by 6 bases, with 11 bases between. CDR3 loop: CASRLTRSGELFF. The CDR3 bases are TGTGCCAGCAGGCTGACTAGGTCCGGGGAGCTGTTTTTT.

The chain joins TRBV5-6 to TRBJ1-5; 9 bases are a match to TRBD1. V trimming: 3 bases; J trimming: 4 bases; junction bases outside the gene matches: 2. The germline V gene has CDR1 SGHDT and CDR2 YYEEEE. This CDR3 spans 14 amino acids. The CDR3 loop is CASSYGQGNQPQHF. For the CDR3, the DNA is TGTGCCAGCAGCTACGGACAGGGGAATCAGCCCCAGCATTTT.

The CDR3 here is CASSRTGAAPYTF. The CDR3, as DNA: TGTGCCAGCAGCCGCACAGGGGCCGCCCCCTACACCTTC. The rearrangement joins TRBV6-4 to TRBJ1-2; 7 positions agree with TRBD1. Germline assignment: CDR1 MRHNA and CDR2 SNTAGT. This CDR3 is 13 amino acids long. V trimming: 6 bases; J trimming: 10 bases; junction bases outside the gene matches: 11.

The chain combines TRBV7-9 with TRBJ2-7; 7 bases match TRBD1. The CDR3 consists of 15 residues. Per the germline V gene, CDR1 is SEHNR and CDR2 is FQNEAQ (reference sequence). Trimming at V came to 3 bases and at J to 3 bases, leaving 8 bases not matched to a gene. The CDR3 sequence: CASSFTGQRNYEQYF. CDR3 nucleotides: TGTGCCAGCAGCTTTACGGGACAGAGAAACTACGAGCAGTACTTC.

The rearrangement links TRBV11-1 to TRBJ1-1; 9 nucleotides align to TRBD1. The V and J ends lost 6 bases and 2 bases, in that order; junction bases with no gene match: 4. Germline V gene sequence: CDR1 SGHAT, CDR2 FQDESV (reference sequence). The CDR3 is 14 amino acids. The CDR3 DNA reads TGTGCCAGCAGTCGGACAGGGGCAAACACTGAAGCTTTCTTT. Protein sequence: CASSRTGANTEAFF.

This clone has a single count. The V and J genes are TRBV10-3 and TRBJ2-2, with D possibly TRBD2 on 5 matching bases. This CDR3 comprises 14 residues. Germline loops: CDR1 ENHRY, CDR2 SYGVKD. The V end was cut by 7 bases, the J end by 1 base, with 10 bases between. The CDR3 DNA reads as TGTGCCATCACGAGGGAAGAGAACACCGGGGAGCTGTTTTTT. Its translation: CAITREENTGELFF.

The CDR3 DNA is TGTGCCAGCAGCAACCGGCAAGGACGGGAGATGGAGCAGTACTTC. Its protein product is CASSNRQGREMEQYF. This chain uses TRBV5-5 with TRBJ2-7, with D possibly TRBD2 on 6 matching bases. This CDR3 has 15 residues. Trimming took off 4 bases at V and 7 bases at J, with 21 bases between the two ends. Per the germline V gene, CDR1 is SGHKS and CDR2 is YYEKEE (reference sequence).

J is TRBJ1-2 and V is TRBV7-2; D ambiguous. Per the germline V gene, CDR1 is SGHTA and CDR2 is FQGNSA. V lost 5 bases and J lost 2, with 12 bases in between. The CDR3 is 14 amino acids. CDR3 nucleotides: TGTGCCAGCAGCCACGCGCGCGCCAACTATGGCTACACCTTC. Amino acid sequence: CASSHARANYGYTF.

CDR3 DNA sequence: TGCGCCAGCGGGGGGGACAGGGGGCGCGCGGGTCCCTACAATGAGCAGTTCTTC. Protein: CASGGDRGRAGPYNEQFF. The chain recombines TRBV5-1 with TRBJ2-1; TRBD1 matches at 12 bases. After removal of 7 bases from V and 2 bases from J, the junction contained 13 bases not matched to a gene. There are 18 residues in the CDR3. In germline, CDR1 is SGHRS, CDR2 YFSETQ.

This chain uses TRBV2 with TRBJ1-2; 7 bases fit TRBD1. CDR3 length equals 15 residues. CDR1 and CDR2 (germline): SNHLY, FYNNEI. V lost 6 bases, J lost 3 bases, and 10 bases stayed unmatched. The CDR3 DNA reads as TGTGCCAGCAGGCGCAGGGGGGCTGACGACTATGGCTACACCTTC. It encodes CASRRRGADDYGYTF.

J is TRBJ2-5 and V is TRBV18, with 9 positions matching TRBD2. TRBJ2-7 explains the end of the DNA better; the J call may be wrong. This CDR3 region has 16 residues. Per germline, CDR1 KGHSH and CDR2 LQKENI. CDR3 coding DNA: TGTGCCAGCTCACCAGGGGCTAGCGGGGAACCCTACGAGCAGTACTTC. Residues: CASSPGASGEPYEQYF.